A selection of T cell receptor beta chains follows, all from one sample in a study of cytomegalovirus exposure and HLA in healthy donors. Libraries were prepared by immunoSEQ multiplex PCR; TCRdb keeps only in-frame clonotypes and omits some of them. The sample comprises under 200,000 clones, 75% to 90% of which are singletons, and around 0.3% rests with the top ten. Sequenced material: PBMCs. Receptors originate from a woman aged 25 to 39 in good health and CMV-seronegative. The CDR3 runs from the conserved cysteine through the conserved F or W. The order of the fields is CDR3 DNA, CDR3 protein, V gene, J gene, D gene, clone size. D genes are given only for firm matches. Size is omitted from some rows. Given values are once, few, many or a class for expanded clones.

CDR3nt: TGTGCCAGCAGCGGTCGGGGGGGGACCTATGGCTACACCTTC
CDR3aa: CASSGRGGTYGYTF
v_gene: TRBV28
j_gene: TRBJ1-2
d_gene: .
abundance: .

CDR3nt: TGCGCCAGCAGCGTACAGGGTTTTGATTCACCCCTCCACTTT
CDR3aa: CASSVQGFDSPLHF
v_gene: TRBV5-1
j_gene: TRBJ1-6
d_gene: .
abundance: .

CDR3nt: TGTGCCAGCAGCTTAGATCCGGGACTAGCGGGAGGAATCTCCTACGAGCAGTACTTC
CDR3aa: CASSLDPGLAGGISYEQYF
v_gene: TRBV11-2
j_gene: TRBJ2-7
d_gene: TRBD2
abundance: once

CDR3nt: TGTGCCAGCAGCTTTAGGGGTAGCGGGGAGCTGTTTTTT
CDR3aa: CASSFRGSGELFF
v_gene: TRBV11-3
j_gene: TRBJ2-2
d_gene: .
abundance: .

CDR3nt: TGTGCCAGCAGCTTGGTCTCTAGCGTTAACTATGGCTACACCTTC
CDR3aa: CASSLVSSVNYGYTF
v_gene: TRBV5-4
j_gene: TRBJ1-2
d_gene: .
abundance: .

CDR3nt: TGCGCCAGCAGTGTATTGGGCAGGCAAGAGACCCAGTACTTC
CDR3aa: CASSVLGRQETQYF
v_gene: TRBV10-2
j_gene: TRBJ2-5
d_gene: .
abundance: .

CDR3nt: TGTGCCAGCAGTGAAGATAGACAGTTCAATGAGCAGTTCTTC
CDR3aa: CASSEDRQFNEQFF
v_gene: TRBV27
j_gene: TRBJ2-1
d_gene: .
abundance: .

CDR3nt: TGTGCCAGCAGTTTATCGGGGTGGGCTGAGGGACAAGAGACCCAGTACTTC
CDR3aa: CASSLSGWAEGQETQYF
v_gene: TRBV28
j_gene: TRBJ2-5
d_gene: .
abundance: .

CDR3nt: TGTGCCAGCAGCGCGTCCACAGGGATATACGAGCAGTACTTC
CDR3aa: CASSASTGIYEQYF
v_gene: TRBV9
j_gene: TRBJ2-7
d_gene: .
abundance: .

CDR3nt: TGTGCCAGCAGCCAAGGATCAGGCAGAACCACTGAAGCTTTCTTT
CDR3aa: CASSQGSGRTTEAFF
v_gene: TRBV14
j_gene: TRBJ1-1
d_gene: .
abundance: .

CDR3nt: TGCAGCGTAGCAGGGGTTCACGGCTACACCTTC
CDR3aa: CSVAGVHGYTF
v_gene: TRBV29-1
j_gene: TRBJ1-2
d_gene: .
abundance: .

CDR3nt: TGTGCCAGCAGCTCAGGGGATTCTGGAAACACCATATATTTT
CDR3aa: CASSSGDSGNTIYF
v_gene: TRBV7-6
j_gene: TRBJ1-3
d_gene: .
abundance: .

CDR3nt: TGTGCCAGTAGTATAAGGGGACAGGGGGGCGAGCAGTTCTTC
CDR3aa: CASSIRGQGGEQFF
v_gene: TRBV19
j_gene: TRBJ2-1
d_gene: TRBD1
abundance: .

CDR3nt: TGTGCCACCAGCAGAGGCGGGAGCCCCTACGAGCAGTACTTC
CDR3aa: CATSRGGSPYEQYF
v_gene: TRBV15
j_gene: TRBJ2-7
d_gene: TRBD2
abundance: .

CDR3nt: TGTGCCTGGAGGGGTTCAGGGGGCAACACCGGGGAGCTGTTTTTT
CDR3aa: CAWRGSGGNTGELFF
v_gene: TRBV30
j_gene: TRBJ2-2
d_gene: TRBD1
abundance: .

CDR3nt: TGTGCCTCGCAACAGGGGTCGAACACCGGGGAGCTGTTTTTT
CDR3aa: CASQQGSNTGELFF
v_gene: TRBV30
j_gene: TRBJ2-2
d_gene: TRBD1
abundance: .

CDR3nt: TGTGCCAGCAAAGGCGGGGGACTCTACAATGAGCAGTTCTTC
CDR3aa: CASKGGGLYNEQFF
v_gene: TRBV2
j_gene: TRBJ2-1
d_gene: TRBD2
abundance: few

CDR3nt: TGCGCCAGCAGCTTTACCAGGGATACCGGGGAGCTGTTTTTT
CDR3aa: CASSFTRDTGELFF
v_gene: TRBV5-1
j_gene: TRBJ2-2
d_gene: .
abundance: .

CDR3nt: TGTGCCAGCAGTTTGGTTAGCGGGAAAATGATTGTCAATGAGCAGTTCTTC
CDR3aa: CASSLVSGKMIVNEQFF
v_gene: TRBV28
j_gene: TRBJ2-1
d_gene: TRBD2
abundance: few

CDR3nt: TGTGCCAGTAGTATAGCGGGGGACTCCTACGAGCAGTACTTC
CDR3aa: CASSIAGDSYEQYF
v_gene: TRBV19
j_gene: TRBJ2-7
d_gene: .
abundance: .

CDR3nt: TGCGCCAGCAGCTTGGCTAGCGGGAATGAGCAGTTCTTC
CDR3aa: CASSLASGNEQFF
v_gene: TRBV5-1
j_gene: TRBJ2-1
d_gene: TRBD2
abundance: .

CDR3nt: TGTTCCAGCAGCGGACAGGGAGGAGGCGAGCAGTACTTC
CDR3aa: CSSSGQGGGEQYF
v_gene: TRBV7-9
j_gene: TRBJ2-7
d_gene: TRBD1
abundance: .

CDR3nt: TGTGCCAGCAGGGAGGGAGTTGGGAGCAATCAGCCCCAGCATTTT
CDR3aa: CASREGVGSNQPQHF
v_gene: TRBV6-4
j_gene: TRBJ1-5
d_gene: .
abundance: .

CDR3nt: TGTGCCAGCAGTTTTTCACAGATAGGTGGCTACACCTTC
CDR3aa: CASSFSQIGGYTF
v_gene: TRBV28
j_gene: TRBJ1-2
d_gene: .
abundance: few

CDR3nt: TGCGCCAGCAGCTTGCAAGGGCCGCGGGGGGGCTACAATGAGCAGTTCTTC
CDR3aa: CASSLQGPRGGYNEQFF
v_gene: TRBV5-1
j_gene: TRBJ2-1
d_gene: TRBD2
abundance: few

CDR3nt: TGTGCTTCGGCCGGGTATCCCGGGGAGCTGTTTTTT
CDR3aa: CASAGYPGELFF
v_gene: TRBV28
j_gene: TRBJ2-2
d_gene: .
abundance: .

CDR3nt: TGCGCCAGCAGCCAAACCACGGGACAGGGATACGGGGAGCTGTTTTTT
CDR3aa: CASSQTTGQGYGELFF
v_gene: TRBV4-1
j_gene: TRBJ2-2
d_gene: TRBD1
abundance: .

CDR3nt: TGTGCCAGCAGTGACAGGGGGCGCGAGCAGTACTTC
CDR3aa: CASSDRGREQYF
v_gene: TRBV2
j_gene: TRBJ2-7
d_gene: TRBD1
abundance: .

CDR3nt: TGCGCCAGCAGCCTCACGGGAGGCTCCTACAATGAGCAGTTCTTC
CDR3aa: CASSLTGGSYNEQFF
v_gene: TRBV4-1
j_gene: TRBJ2-1
d_gene: TRBD2
abundance: .

CDR3nt: TGTGCCTGGAGTGTAAACAGTAATGAGCAGTTCTTC
CDR3aa: CAWSVNSNEQFF
v_gene: TRBV30
j_gene: TRBJ2-1
d_gene: .
abundance: .

CDR3nt: TGTGCCAGCAGTGCTATGGGACTAGCTCGGGGTGAGCAGTTCTTC
CDR3aa: CASSAMGLARGEQFF
v_gene: TRBV2
j_gene: TRBJ2-1
d_gene: TRBD2
abundance: .

CDR3nt: TGTGCCAGCAGCCCTACGGGCCAAGAGACCCAGTACTTC
CDR3aa: CASSPTGQETQYF
v_gene: TRBV2
j_gene: TRBJ2-5
d_gene: .
abundance: .

CDR3nt: TGCGCCACCTCGTGGGACAGAAACACTGGAGCTTTCTTT
CDR3aa: CATSWDRNTGAFF
v_gene: TRBV4-1
j_gene: TRBJ1-1
d_gene: TRBD1
abundance: .

CDR3nt: TGTGCCAGCAGCTTGTATCGCAGCGCAACTAATGAAAAACTGTTTTTT
CDR3aa: CASSLYRSATNEKLFF
v_gene: TRBV5-8
j_gene: TRBJ1-4
d_gene: .
abundance: .

CDR3nt: TGCGCCAGCAGCCGATCAATCAACAGGGCGAACACCGGGGAGCTGTTTTTT
CDR3aa: CASSRSINRANTGELFF
v_gene: TRBV5-1
j_gene: TRBJ2-2
d_gene: .
abundance: .

CDR3nt: TGTGCCAGCAGTGGGACAAGCTTCAGGGATACGCAGTATTTT
CDR3aa: CASSGTSFRDTQYF
v_gene: TRBV27
j_gene: TRBJ2-3
d_gene: .
abundance: .

CDR3nt: TGTGCCAGTAGTATGTCACAGGGGGTACCTTACGAGCAGTACTTC
CDR3aa: CASSMSQGVPYEQYF
v_gene: TRBV19
j_gene: TRBJ2-7
d_gene: TRBD1
abundance: .

CDR3nt: TGTGCCAGCAGCCCGGGGGAAACTATGAACACTGAAGCTTTCTTT
CDR3aa: CASSPGETMNTEAFF
v_gene: TRBV7-9
j_gene: TRBJ1-1
d_gene: .
abundance: .

CDR3nt: TGTGCCAGCAACCCCGGTGTGATGGGGAGCTCCTACGAGCAGTACTTC
CDR3aa: CASNPGVMGSSYEQYF
v_gene: TRBV2
j_gene: TRBJ2-7
d_gene: .
abundance: .

CDR3nt: TGTGCCAGCAGCCGACTAGCGGGAGGGCAAGAGACCCAGTACTTC
CDR3aa: CASSRLAGGQETQYF
v_gene: TRBV6-5
j_gene: TRBJ2-5
d_gene: TRBD2
abundance: .

CDR3nt: TGTGCCAGCAGTTTGCCAGGACACATCACTGAAGCTTTCTTT
CDR3aa: CASSLPGHITEAFF
v_gene: TRBV27
j_gene: TRBJ1-1
d_gene: .
abundance: .

CDR3nt: TGTGCCAGCTCAGAAGGACAGGGGGCGGCTTCATACGAGCAGTACTTC
CDR3aa: CASSEGQGAASYEQYF
v_gene: TRBV18
j_gene: TRBJ2-7
d_gene: TRBD1
abundance: .

CDR3nt: TGTGCCAGCAGCCTAACACCTACGCCAGGGGGTGGGCAGTTCTTC
CDR3aa: CASSLTPTPGGGQFF
v_gene: TRBV5-6
j_gene: TRBJ2-1
d_gene: TRBD1
abundance: .

CDR3nt: TGTGCCAGCAGTTCGCCGGGACAGGGTTATCAGCCCCAGCATTTT
CDR3aa: CASSSPGQGYQPQHF
v_gene: TRBV28
j_gene: TRBJ1-5
d_gene: TRBD1
abundance: .

CDR3nt: TGTGCCAGCAGTTCCTCAGGTTATTGGGCCTACGAGCAGTACTTC
CDR3aa: CASSSSGYWAYEQYF
v_gene: TRBV28
j_gene: TRBJ2-7
d_gene: .
abundance: .